The 14 T cell receptor beta chains below were found in one sample sequenced in a study of kidney transplant recipient with SARS-CoV-2 infection. TCRdb used MiXCR to reprocess the reads, holding one entry per CDR3 protein. The sample lists some 220,000 distinct CDR3 sequences, more than 25% occurring once. The specimen comprised a blood sample, sampled at baseline and on day 111 from a kidney transplant recipient. These receptor sequences come from a male patient aged 30 to 40 who had COVID-19 and was a kidney transplant recipient. Some T cells may be supplied by the graft donor.

In this sample, this clonotype turned up many times. This rearrangement joins TRBV30 to TRBJ1-6, with D maybe TRBD1 (6 bases). Trimming removed 0 bases from V and 9 bases from J, with 12 bases in between. This CDR3 is built from 14 residues. Germline lookup yields CDR1 GTSNPN and CDR2 SVGIG (reference sequence). CDR3 protein: CAWSVGTKGSPLHF. The CDR3 DNA is TGTGCCTGGAGTGTAGGGACAAAGGGTTCACCCCTCCACTTT.

This clonotype was counted at least ten times. The chain is built from TRBV20-1 and TRBJ2-7, with TRBD2 identical over 13 bases. CDR3 length equals 16 residues. Germline V CDR1 and CDR2: DFQATT, SNEGSKA (reference sequence). Trimming took 4 bases from V and 4 from J; bases not matched to a gene: 10. DNA of the CDR3: TGCAGTGCTACCCCTGGGACTAGCGGGAAGGGGTACGAGCAGTACTTC. It encodes CSATPGTSGKGYEQYF.

CDR3 sequence reads: CASSRICESRKTYGYTF. CDR3 nucleotide sequence: TGTGCCAGCAGCCGAATATGTGAATCTCGAAAGACCTATGGCTACACCTTC. The chain is built from TRBV7-6 and TRBJ1-2; D is unclear. From germline, CDR1 is SGHVS and CDR2 FNYEAQ. V lost 5 bases and J 4 bases, leaving 23 bases between the germline ends. The CDR3 runs 17 residues.

This clonotype was detected only a few times. The V and J genes are TRBV7-6 and TRBJ2-5; a possible D gene is TRBD2 (6 bases). The germline gives CDR1 SGHVS, CDR2 FNYEAQ. The V gene lost 1 base and the J gene lost 5 bases, with 11 bases spanning the gap. The CDR3 is 14 amino acids. CDR3 DNA sequence: TGTGCCAGCAGCTTAGTGCCCCGGGAGGAGACCCAGTACTTC. Translating gives CASSLVPREETQYF.

This clonotype was observed many times. The CDR3 bases are TGTGCCAGCGGTGGGATAGCAGAAGGGAATACGCAGTATTTT. Translated, it gives CASGGIAEGNTQYF. The genes are TRBV6-5 and TRBJ2-3, with D hard to call. CDR1 MNHEY and CDR2 SVGAGI come from the germline V gene. The CDR3 is 14 amino acids. V lost 8 bases to trimming and J lost 7 bases, with 19 bases between them.

Many counts were recorded for this clonotype. The chain employs TRBV4-3 and TRBJ1-1; perhaps TRBD1 as D (6 bases). The CDR3 has 14 amino acids. CDR1 and CDR2 (germline): LGHNA, YSLEER. Trimming stripped 6 bases from V and 0 bases from J, with 11 bases between. The CDR3 sequence: CASSYRELNTEAFF. The CDR3 DNA follows: TGCGCCAGCAGTTACAGGGAGCTGAACACTGAAGCTTTCTTT.

Details on this clonotype: A much larger clone differs by one base, so this may be a read error. The chain is built from TRBV30 and TRBJ1-5, with TRBD1 matching 7 bases. The CDR3 covers 15 residues. Trimming cost V 3 bases and J 9 bases; bases outside gene matches: 14. Germline CDR1 reads GTSNPN; CDR2 reads SVGIG (reference sequence). As DNA, the CDR3 is TGTGCCTGGAGCAAGACAGGGACCTATACCACGCCCCAGCATTTT. Protein sequence: CAWSKTGTYTTPQHF.

CDR3 in amino acids: CASRRRIATVMRDTQYF. In DNA form, the CDR3 reads TGTGCCAGCAGGCGACGTATAGCTACAGTCATGCGAGATACGCAGTATTTT. The chain recombines TRBV21-1 with TRBJ2-3. TRBV21-1 is classified as a pseudogene. This CDR3 comprises 17 residues.

This clonotype was seen at least ten times. The J gene is TRBJ2-7, the V gene TRBV27; D ambiguous. The ends were cut back, 0 bases at V and 2 bases at J, with 11 bases in the middle. The CDR3 spans 15 residues. The germline V gene has CDR1 MNHEY and CDR2 SMNVEV (reference sequence). The CDR3 DNA reads TGTGCCAGCAGTTTATCTTCGGAGCTCCCCTACGAGCAGTACTTC. This gives the protein CASSLSSELPYEQYF.

This clonotype appeared a few times. The chain combines TRBV8-2 with TRBJ1-2. TRBV8-2 is annotated as a pseudogene. The CDR3 runs to 16 residues. The CDR3 sequence: CGSRMGDSRKTYGYTF. The DNA for the CDR3 is TGTGGCAGTCGAATGGGTGATAGCCGAAAGACCTATGGCTACACCTTC.

This chain joins TRBV11-2 and TRBJ2-3; 10 nucleotides match TRBD2. This CDR3 is built from 15 residues. V shed 5 bases, J shed 2 bases, and the junction held 4 bases outside the gene matches. Germline V gene lookup returns CDR1 SGHAT and CDR2 FQNNGV. The CDR3 DNA sequence: TGTGCCAGCAGCGCCAGCGGGGGGGCCACAGATACGCAGTATTTT. It yields the protein CASSASGGATDTQYF.

Points on this clonotype: A single base separates this from a much larger clone, so it may be a read error. This chain joins TRBV9 and TRBJ1-3; D might be TRBD1 (5 bases). This CDR3 contains 13 residues. V lost 0 bases to trimming and J lost 11 bases, with 12 bases between them. Germline CDR1 SGDLS, CDR2 YYNGEE. CDR3 DNA sequence: TGTGCCAGCAGCGTAGAGGGCGGGGACGCCATATATTTT. Protein: CASSVEGGDAIYF. Together with reference TRBV9 and TRBJ1-3, the CDR3 gives the full variable domain: DSGVTQTPKHLITATGQRVTLRCSPRSGDLSVYWYQQSLDQGLQFLIQYYNGEERAKGNILERFSAQQFPDLHSELNLSSLELGDSALYFCASSVEGGDAIYFGEGSWLTVV.

This clonotype was seen at least ten times. The chain is built from TRBV11-3 and TRBJ2-5, with TRBD1 as a possible D gene (8 bases). The CDR3 length is 14 residues. Trimming stripped 5 bases from V and 5 bases from J, with 15 bases between. The germline V gene has CDR1 SGHNT and CDR2 YENEEA. CDR3 DNA sequence: TGTGCCAGCAGCCCCGGACAGGGAGGGGAGACCCAGTACTTC. It codes for CASSPGQGGETQYF.

This clonotype was observed at least ten times. The rearrangement links TRBV11-1 to TRBJ1-2, with D hard to call. The germline CDR1 and CDR2 sequences are SGHAT and FQDESV (reference sequence). The V and J ends lost 5 bases and 4 bases respectively, with 23 bases between them. The CDR3 runs to 17 residues. The CDR3 region has the DNA TGTGCCAGCAGCACGCTATTTAAGGCTGGAAAGACCTATGGCTACACCTTC. Residues: CASSTLFKAGKTYGYTF.